The present T cell receptor beta chain was sequenced within a study of blood T cell repertoires in COVID-19. This table comes from immunoSEQ multiplex PCR, and its TCRdb copy is limited to in-frame clones, with some not included. The repertoire includes around 170,000 clones, roughly 77% of them detected once, and 6.5% sits in the top ten. This receptor was taken from an older man with active or convalescent COVID-19. Specimen: peripheral blood.

CDR3 coding DNA: TGTGCCAGCAACTATAATGGCGGGGGGAAGGAAGAGACCCAGTACTTC. Its translation: CASNYNGGGKEETQYF. This chain uses TRBV3-1 (or the pseudogene TRBV3-2) with TRBJ2-5; 8 positions match TRBD2. The CDR3 has 16 residues. In germline, CDR1 is LGHDT, CDR2 YNNKEL (reference sequence). V lost 7 bases, J lost 3 bases, and 13 bases stayed unmatched.